A selection of T cell receptor beta chains follows, all from one sample in a study of T cell responses to AZD1222 COVID-19 vaccine. Libraries were prepared by immunoSEQ multiplex PCR; TCRdb keeps only in-frame clonotypes and omits some of them. The table records 65,000 to 85,000 clones, more than 70% of them present only once. The sample consisted of peripheral blood, taken 28 days after the second dose of the MenACWY control vaccine. These receptors originate from an adult who received the MenACWY meningococcal vaccine as a control. Both conserved end residues are part of each CDR3. Each record gives: D gene, V gene, J gene, clone size, CDR3 protein, CDR3 DNA. The D gene is left open where the match is weak. Clone size, where shown, is once, few, many, or a class for clones that have expanded.

D gene: NA
V gene: TRBV5-1
J gene: TRBJ1-5
clone size: NA
CDR3 protein: CASSLDGGDNQPQHF
CDR3 DNA: TGCGCCAGCAGCTTGGATGGGGGGGACAATCAGCCCCAGCATTTT

D gene: TRBD2
V gene: TRBV11-2
J gene: TRBJ2-1
clone size: NA
CDR3 protein: CASKNVAGGRNEQFF
CDR3 DNA: TGTGCCAGCAAAAACGTAGCGGGGGGGAGAAATGAGCAGTTCTTC

D gene: NA
V gene: TRBV4-1
J gene: TRBJ2-7
clone size: NA
CDR3 protein: CASSQKGPPIPDSYEQYF
CDR3 DNA: TGCGCCAGCAGCCAGAAGGGGCCTCCTATCCCTGACTCCTACGAGCAGTACTTC

D gene: TRBD1
V gene: TRBV2
J gene: TRBJ1-2
clone size: NA
CDR3 protein: CASSEWDRASNYGYTF
CDR3 DNA: TGTGCCAGCAGTGAATGGGACAGGGCCTCTAACTATGGCTACACCTTC

D gene: NA
V gene: TRBV2
J gene: TRBJ1-5
clone size: NA
CDR3 protein: CASSGDGVNQPQHF
CDR3 DNA: TGTGCCAGCTCTGGGGATGGAGTCAATCAGCCCCAGCATTTT

D gene: NA
V gene: TRBV18
J gene: TRBJ2-1
clone size: NA
CDR3 protein: CASSRREGSNEQFF
CDR3 DNA: TGTGCCAGCTCACGGAGGGAAGGTAGCAATGAGCAGTTCTTC

D gene: TRBD1
V gene: TRBV19
J gene: TRBJ1-1
clone size: NA
CDR3 protein: CASRSYRGNTEAFF
CDR3 DNA: TGTGCCAGTAGATCCTACAGGGGGAACACTGAAGCTTTCTTT

D gene: TRBD1
V gene: TRBV3-1/TRBV3-2
J gene: TRBJ1-3
clone size: NA
CDR3 protein: CASSQRTGQVNTIYF
CDR3 DNA: TGTGCCAGCAGCCAGAGGACAGGGCAAGTAAACACCATATATTTT

D gene: NA
V gene: TRBV6-5
J gene: TRBJ1-4
clone size: NA
CDR3 protein: CASTGGRGFGKLFF
CDR3 DNA: TGTGCCAGCACTGGGGGGCGGGGGTTCGGGAAACTGTTTTTT

D gene: NA
V gene: TRBV18
J gene: TRBJ2-5
clone size: NA
CDR3 protein: CASSGRIQETQYF
CDR3 DNA: TGTGCCAGCTCGGGACGGATCCAAGAGACCCAGTACTTC

D gene: NA
V gene: TRBV5-4
J gene: TRBJ2-2
clone size: NA
CDR3 protein: CASSPPRSANTGELFF
CDR3 DNA: TGTGCCAGCAGCCCGCCCCGCAGCGCGAACACCGGGGAGCTGTTTTTT

D gene: NA
V gene: TRBV19
J gene: TRBJ1-2
clone size: NA
CDR3 protein: CASSPGMGYTF
CDR3 DNA: TGTGCCAGTAGTCCGGGAATGGGCTACACCTTC

D gene: TRBD1
V gene: TRBV5-1
J gene: TRBJ2-7
clone size: NA
CDR3 protein: CASSLAWAGGRNEQYF
CDR3 DNA: TGCGCCAGCAGCTTGGCCTGGGCAGGGGGCCGAAACGAGCAGTACTTC

D gene: NA
V gene: TRBV2
J gene: TRBJ1-2
clone size: NA
CDR3 protein: CASKGSGDGYTF
CDR3 DNA: TGTGCCAGCAAGGGTTCAGGGGACGGCTACACCTTC

D gene: NA
V gene: TRBV9
J gene: TRBJ2-4
clone size: NA
CDR3 protein: CASSAYFGGQNIQYF
CDR3 DNA: TGTGCCAGCAGCGCTTACTTTGGGGGGCAAAACATTCAGTACTTC

D gene: NA
V gene: TRBV7-2
J gene: TRBJ1-1
clone size: NA
CDR3 protein: CASSLVAGNTEAFF
CDR3 DNA: TGTGCCAGCAGCTTAGTTGCGGGAAACACTGAAGCTTTCTTT

D gene: NA
V gene: TRBV9
J gene: TRBJ2-3
clone size: NA
CDR3 protein: CASSRRDSSTDTQYF
CDR3 DNA: TGTGCCAGCAGTCGTAGAGACTCTAGCACAGATACGCAGTATTTT

D gene: TRBD2
V gene: TRBV5-1
J gene: TRBJ2-5
clone size: few
CDR3 protein: CASSPGLLAGRGETQYF
CDR3 DNA: TGCGCCAGCAGCCCGGGATTACTAGCGGGGAGGGGAGAGACCCAGTACTTC

D gene: TRBD1
V gene: TRBV7-8
J gene: TRBJ2-5
clone size: NA
CDR3 protein: CASSLGQGEETQYF
CDR3 DNA: TGTGCCAGCAGCTTGGGACAGGGAGAAGAGACCCAGTACTTC

D gene: TRBD2
V gene: TRBV6-4
J gene: TRBJ2-1
clone size: NA
CDR3 protein: CASSDGTSNEQFF
CDR3 DNA: TGTGCCAGCAGTGACGGGACTAGCAATGAGCAGTTCTTC

D gene: NA
V gene: TRBV4-1
J gene: TRBJ2-3
clone size: NA
CDR3 protein: CASSQVEGGWADTQYF
CDR3 DNA: TGCGCCAGCAGCCAAGTGGAGGGGGGCTGGGCAGATACGCAGTATTTT

D gene: NA
V gene: TRBV7-2
J gene: TRBJ1-4
clone size: NA
CDR3 protein: CASNSQSSNEKLFF
CDR3 DNA: TGTGCCAGCAACTCACAGAGCTCTAATGAAAAACTGTTTTTT

D gene: TRBD2
V gene: TRBV7-2
J gene: TRBJ2-3
clone size: NA
CDR3 protein: CASSSLGTSGGGAQYF
CDR3 DNA: TGTGCCAGCAGCTCCTTAGGGACTAGCGGGGGTGGGGCGCAGTATTTT

D gene: NA
V gene: TRBV18
J gene: TRBJ2-7
clone size: NA
CDR3 protein: CASSAGQQGPYEQYF
CDR3 DNA: TGTGCCAGCTCAGCTGGTCAACAGGGCCCCTACGAGCAGTACTTC

D gene: NA
V gene: TRBV24-1
J gene: TRBJ2-4
clone size: NA
CDR3 protein: CATSDPFQGRNIQYF
CDR3 DNA: TGTGCCACCAGTGACCCCTTCCAGGGCCGGAACATTCAGTACTTC

D gene: NA
V gene: TRBV28
J gene: TRBJ2-2
clone size: NA
CDR3 protein: CASSLPLYTGELFF
CDR3 DNA: TGTGCCAGCAGTTTACCTCTGTACACCGGGGAGCTGTTTTTT

D gene: TRBD1
V gene: TRBV24-1
J gene: TRBJ2-3
clone size: few
CDR3 protein: CATRGARQGGTDTQYF
CDR3 DNA: TGTGCCACCAGGGGGGCCCGACAGGGCGGCACAGATACGCAGTATTTT

D gene: NA
V gene: TRBV7-9
J gene: TRBJ1-4
clone size: NA
CDR3 protein: CASGTRADEKLFF
CDR3 DNA: TGTGCCAGCGGAACTAGGGCGGATGAAAAACTGTTTTTT

D gene: TRBD1
V gene: TRBV7-9
J gene: TRBJ2-2
clone size: NA
CDR3 protein: CAGSGQGAGELFF
CDR3 DNA: TGTGCCGGCTCGGGACAGGGCGCCGGGGAGCTGTTTTTT

D gene: NA
V gene: TRBV27
J gene: TRBJ1-6
clone size: NA
CDR3 protein: CASSIGMDSPLHF
CDR3 DNA: TGTGCCAGCTCAATCGGGATGGATTCACCCCTCCACTTT

D gene: NA
V gene: TRBV7-9
J gene: TRBJ2-1
clone size: NA
CDR3 protein: CASSWDYDGYNEQFF
CDR3 DNA: TGTGCCAGCAGCTGGGATTATGACGGATACAATGAGCAGTTCTTC

D gene: NA
V gene: TRBV5-5
J gene: TRBJ2-5
clone size: NA
CDR3 protein: CASSLTLRETQYF
CDR3 DNA: TGTGCCAGCAGCTTGACACTTAGGGAGACCCAGTACTTC

D gene: NA
V gene: TRBV3-1/TRBV3-2
J gene: TRBJ2-1
clone size: NA
CDR3 protein: CASSRNPGAYEQFF
CDR3 DNA: TGTGCCAGCAGCCGAAACCCAGGGGCCTATGAGCAGTTCTTC

D gene: NA
V gene: TRBV5-5
J gene: TRBJ1-6
clone size: NA
CDR3 protein: CASSPTAYNSPLHF
CDR3 DNA: TGTGCCAGCAGCCCGACAGCCTATAATTCACCCCTCCACTTT

D gene: NA
V gene: TRBV6-1
J gene: TRBJ1-5
clone size: NA
CDR3 protein: CASSDTRPQHF
CDR3 DNA: TGTGCCAGCAGTGACACTAGGCCCCAGCATTTT

D gene: NA
V gene: TRBV12-3/TRBV12-4
J gene: TRBJ1-2
clone size: few
CDR3 protein: CASKQNYGYTF
CDR3 DNA: TGTGCCAGCAAACAGAACTATGGCTACACCTTC

D gene: NA
V gene: TRBV7-9
J gene: TRBJ2-3
clone size: NA
CDR3 protein: CASSPGGWEGTDTQYF
CDR3 DNA: TGTGCCAGCAGCCCCGGCGGGTGGGAGGGCACAGATACGCAGTATTTT

D gene: NA
V gene: TRBV19
J gene: TRBJ1-5
clone size: NA
CDR3 protein: CASSFGQNNQPQHF
CDR3 DNA: TGTGCCAGTAGTTTCGGACAGAATAATCAGCCCCAGCATTTT

D gene: TRBD2
V gene: TRBV24-1
J gene: TRBJ2-1
clone size: NA
CDR3 protein: CATSDPGRAGGPYNEQFF
CDR3 DNA: TGTGCCACCAGTGACCCCGGTCGGGCGGGGGGGCCCTACAATGAGCAGTTCTTC

D gene: NA
V gene: TRBV6-5
J gene: TRBJ1-2
clone size: NA
CDR3 protein: CASSLKPGGEGYTF
CDR3 DNA: TGTGCCAGCAGCCTAAAACCGGGGGGGGAAGGCTACACCTTC

D gene: NA
V gene: TRBV30
J gene: TRBJ1-1
clone size: NA
CDR3 protein: CAWDVALNTEAFF
CDR3 DNA: TGTGCCTGGGACGTGGCTTTAAACACTGAAGCTTTCTTT

D gene: TRBD2
V gene: TRBV30
J gene: TRBJ2-5
clone size: NA
CDR3 protein: CAWSVGGSGGNQETQYF
CDR3 DNA: TGTGCCTGGAGTGTAGGGGGTAGCGGGGGGAACCAAGAGACCCAGTACTTC

D gene: NA
V gene: TRBV19
J gene: TRBJ1-4
clone size: NA
CDR3 protein: CASSGTPYNEKLFF
CDR3 DNA: TGTGCCAGTAGTGGGACGCCCTATAATGAAAAACTGTTTTTT

D gene: TRBD1
V gene: TRBV30
J gene: TRBJ1-3
clone size: NA
CDR3 protein: CAWSVGQGRNTIYF
CDR3 DNA: TGTGCCTGGAGTGTAGGACAGGGAAGAAACACCATATATTTT

D gene: TRBD1
V gene: TRBV7-9
J gene: TRBJ1-1
clone size: NA
CDR3 protein: CASSAQGHTEAFF
CDR3 DNA: TGTGCCAGCAGCGCACAGGGGCACACTGAAGCTTTCTTT

D gene: TRBD2
V gene: TRBV28
J gene: TRBJ2-5
clone size: few
CDR3 protein: CASSLQVGGETQYF
CDR3 DNA: TGTGCCAGCAGTTTGCAGGTGGGGGGGGAGACCCAGTACTTC

D gene: NA
V gene: TRBV5-4
J gene: TRBJ1-2
clone size: NA
CDR3 protein: CASSFIGVKNGYTF
CDR3 DNA: TGTGCCAGCAGCTTTATAGGGGTGAAGAATGGCTACACCTTC

D gene: NA
V gene: TRBV4-3
J gene: TRBJ1-5
clone size: NA
CDR3 protein: CASSRSRNQPQHF
CDR3 DNA: TGCGCCAGCAGCCGGTCCCGCAATCAGCCCCAGCATTTT

D gene: TRBD1
V gene: TRBV6-5
J gene: TRBJ2-7
clone size: once
CDR3 protein: CASRSPGQQAYEQYF
CDR3 DNA: TGTGCCAGCAGAAGCCCGGGACAGCAAGCCTACGAGCAGTACTTC

D gene: NA
V gene: TRBV21-1
J gene: TRBJ2-7
clone size: NA
CDR3 protein: CASSKTRRRVYEQYF
CDR3 DNA: TGTGCCAGCAGCAAAACGAGACGGAGGGTTTACGAGCAGTACTTC

D gene: TRBD1
V gene: TRBV28
J gene: TRBJ2-7
clone size: NA
CDR3 protein: CASRLTGDINEQYF
CDR3 DNA: TGTGCCAGCAGGTTAACAGGGGATATCAACGAGCAGTACTTC

D gene: NA
V gene: TRBV11-2
J gene: TRBJ2-3
clone size: NA
CDR3 protein: CASSLGGGGQYF
CDR3 DNA: TGTGCCAGCAGCTTAGGGGGGGGCGGGCAGTATTTT

D gene: TRBD1
V gene: TRBV9
J gene: TRBJ2-7
clone size: NA
CDR3 protein: CASSGGQGGYEQYF
CDR3 DNA: TGTGCCAGCAGCGGGGGACAGGGTGGCTACGAGCAGTACTTC